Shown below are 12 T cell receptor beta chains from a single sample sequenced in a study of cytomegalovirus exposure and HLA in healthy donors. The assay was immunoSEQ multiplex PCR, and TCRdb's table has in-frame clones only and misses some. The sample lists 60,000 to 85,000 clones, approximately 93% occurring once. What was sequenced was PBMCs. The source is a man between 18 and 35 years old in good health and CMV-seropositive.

The CDR3 coding sequence is TGTGCCAGCAGCTCGGGACAGGGGTCCTCCTACGAGCAGTACTTC. Its translation is CASSSGQGSSYEQYF. J is TRBJ2-7 and V is TRBV13; 10 bases are a match to TRBD1. After removal of 4 bases from V and 0 bases from J, the junction contained 3 bases not matched to a gene. CDR3 length: 15 residues. Looked up from germline, CDR1 is PRHDT and CDR2 is FYEKMQ (reference sequence).

The CDR3 coding sequence is TGTGCCAGCGATCGAGTGGGACAGTGGGACTCTGGAAACACCATATATTTT. Residues: CASDRVGQWDSGNTIYF. This chain joins TRBV7-9 and TRBJ1-3; the match to TRBD1 covers 7 bases. J was trimmed by 0 bases and V by 8 bases; bases with no gene match: 13. Germline V gene lookup returns CDR1 SEHNR and CDR2 FQNEAQ (reference sequence). This CDR3 has 17 residues.

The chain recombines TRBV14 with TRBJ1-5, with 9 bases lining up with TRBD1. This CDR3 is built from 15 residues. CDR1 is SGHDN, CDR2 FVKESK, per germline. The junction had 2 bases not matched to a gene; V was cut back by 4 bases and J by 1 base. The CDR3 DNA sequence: TGTGCCAGCAGCCCGACAGGGGGGAGCAATCAGCCCCAGCATTTT. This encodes CASSPTGGSNQPQHF.

The CDR3 coding sequence is TGTGCCAGCTCACCATTGCCGAGACAGGGAAAAGAGACCCAGTACTTC. It yields the protein CASSPLPRQGKETQYF. The chain employs TRBV18 and TRBJ2-5, with 7 bases matching TRBD1. The CDR3 runs 16 residues. Germline-derived CDR1 and CDR2 are KGHSH and LQKENI. The V gene end was trimmed by 2 bases and the J gene end by 3 bases; junction bases not matched to a gene: 9.

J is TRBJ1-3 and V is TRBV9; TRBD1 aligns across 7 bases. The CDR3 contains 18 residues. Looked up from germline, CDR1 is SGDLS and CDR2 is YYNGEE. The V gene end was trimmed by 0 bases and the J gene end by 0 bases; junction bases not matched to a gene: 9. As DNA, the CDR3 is TGTGCCAGCAGCGTAGCCCCGGGACAGTTAAACTCTGGAAACACCATATATTTT. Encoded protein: CASSVAPGQLNSGNTIYF.

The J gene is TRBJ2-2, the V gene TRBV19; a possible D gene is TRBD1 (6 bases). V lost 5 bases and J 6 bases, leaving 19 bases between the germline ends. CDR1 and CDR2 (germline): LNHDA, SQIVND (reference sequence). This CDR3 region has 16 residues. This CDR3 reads CASSSGYDRLPGELFF. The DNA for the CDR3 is TGTGCCAGTAGTTCCGGATATGACAGGTTACCCGGGGAGCTGTTTTTT.

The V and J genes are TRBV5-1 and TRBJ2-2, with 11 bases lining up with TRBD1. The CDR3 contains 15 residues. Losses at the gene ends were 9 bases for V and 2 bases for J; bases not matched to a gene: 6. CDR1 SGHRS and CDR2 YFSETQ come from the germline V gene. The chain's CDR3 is CATRTGGLNTGELFF. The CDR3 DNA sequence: TGCGCCACACGGACAGGGGGCTTAAACACCGGGGAGCTGTTTTTT.

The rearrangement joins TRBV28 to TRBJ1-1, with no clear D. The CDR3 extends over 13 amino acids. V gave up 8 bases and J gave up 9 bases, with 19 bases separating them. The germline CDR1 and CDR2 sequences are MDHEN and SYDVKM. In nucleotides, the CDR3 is TGTGCCAGCGACGGGATGGGTGAGTTAAAAGCTTTCTTT. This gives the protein CASDGMGELKAFF.

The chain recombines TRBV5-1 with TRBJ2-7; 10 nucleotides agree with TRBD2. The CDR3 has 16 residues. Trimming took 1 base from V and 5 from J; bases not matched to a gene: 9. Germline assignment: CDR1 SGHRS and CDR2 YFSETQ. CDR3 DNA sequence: TGCGCCAGCAGCTTGATCGCCCTAGCGGGAGCCGACGAGCAGTACTTC. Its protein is CASSLIALAGADEQYF. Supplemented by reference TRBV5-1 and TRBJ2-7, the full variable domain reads KAGVTQTPRYLIKTRGQQVTLSCSPISGHRSVSWYQQTPGQGLQFLFEYFSETQRNKGNFPGRFSGRQFSNSRSEMNVSTLELGDSALYLCASSLIALAGADEQYFGPGTRLTVT.

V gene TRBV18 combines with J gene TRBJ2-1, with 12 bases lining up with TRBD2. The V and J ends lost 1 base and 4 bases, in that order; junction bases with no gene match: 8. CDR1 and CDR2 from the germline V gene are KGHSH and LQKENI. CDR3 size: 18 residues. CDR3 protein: CASSPRDQLAGGYNEQFF. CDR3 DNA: TGTGCCAGCTCACCACGGGATCAGCTAGCGGGAGGGTACAATGAGCAGTTCTTC. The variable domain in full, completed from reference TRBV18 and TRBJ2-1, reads NAGVMQNPRHLVRRRGQEARLRCSPMKGHSHVYWYRQLPEEGLKFMVYLQKENIIDESGMPKERFSAEFPKEGPSILRIQQVVRGDSAAYFCASSPRDQLAGGYNEQFFGPGTRLTVL.

CDR3 nucleotide sequence: TGCGCCAGCAGCTACACAGGGGGCGGCGGGCAGCCCCAGCATTTT. Amino acid sequence: CASSYTGGGGQPQHF. The gene calls are TRBV5-1 and TRBJ1-5; 9 positions agree with TRBD1. The CDR3 length is 15 residues. From germline, CDR1 is SGHRS and CDR2 YFSETQ. The junction had 8 bases not matched to a gene; V was cut back by 3 bases and J by 7 bases.

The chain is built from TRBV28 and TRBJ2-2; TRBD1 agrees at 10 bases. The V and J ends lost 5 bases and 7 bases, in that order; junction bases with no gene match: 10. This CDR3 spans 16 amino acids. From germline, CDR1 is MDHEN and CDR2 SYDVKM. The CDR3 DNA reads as TGTGCCAGCAGTCATATCGGGACAGGGGTCGTCGGGGAGCTGTTTTTT. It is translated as CASSHIGTGVVGELFF. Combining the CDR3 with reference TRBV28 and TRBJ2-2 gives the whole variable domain DVKVTQSSRYLVKRTGEKVFLECVQDMDHENMFWYRQDPGLGLRLIYFSYDVKMKEKGDIPEGYSVSREKKERFSLILESASTNQTSMYLCASSHIGTGVVGELFFGEGSRLTVL.